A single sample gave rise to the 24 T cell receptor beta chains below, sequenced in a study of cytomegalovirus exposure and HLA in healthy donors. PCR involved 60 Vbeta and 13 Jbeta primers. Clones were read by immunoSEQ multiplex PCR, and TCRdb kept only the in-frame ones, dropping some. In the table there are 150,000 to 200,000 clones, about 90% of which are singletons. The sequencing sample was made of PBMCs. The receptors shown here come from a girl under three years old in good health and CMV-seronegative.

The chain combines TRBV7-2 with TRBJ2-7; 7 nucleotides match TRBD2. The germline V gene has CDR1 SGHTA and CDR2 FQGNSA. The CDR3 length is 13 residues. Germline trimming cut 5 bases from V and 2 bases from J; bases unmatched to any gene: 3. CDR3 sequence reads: CASSGLVTYEQYF. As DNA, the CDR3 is TGTGCCAGCAGCGGACTAGTTACCTACGAGCAGTACTTC.

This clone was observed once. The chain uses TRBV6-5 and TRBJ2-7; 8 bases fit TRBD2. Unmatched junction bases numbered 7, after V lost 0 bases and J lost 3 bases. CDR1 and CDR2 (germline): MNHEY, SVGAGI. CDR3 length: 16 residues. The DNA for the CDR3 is TGTGCCAGCAGTTACTCCATAGCGGGACGATTCTACGAGCAGTACTTC. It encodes CASSYSIAGRFYEQYF.

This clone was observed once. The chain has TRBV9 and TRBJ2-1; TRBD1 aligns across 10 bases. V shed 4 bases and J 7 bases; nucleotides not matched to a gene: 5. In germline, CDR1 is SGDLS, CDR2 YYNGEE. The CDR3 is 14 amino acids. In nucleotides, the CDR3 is TGTGCCAGCAGCCAGACAGGGGGCAGGAATGAGCAGTTCTTC. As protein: CASSQTGGRNEQFF. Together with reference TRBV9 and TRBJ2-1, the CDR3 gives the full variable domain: DSGVTQTPKHLITATGQRVTLRCSPRSGDLSVYWYQQSLDQGLQFLIQYYNGEERAKGNILERFSAQQFPDLHSELNLSSLELGDSALYFCASSQTGGRNEQFFGPGTRLTVL.

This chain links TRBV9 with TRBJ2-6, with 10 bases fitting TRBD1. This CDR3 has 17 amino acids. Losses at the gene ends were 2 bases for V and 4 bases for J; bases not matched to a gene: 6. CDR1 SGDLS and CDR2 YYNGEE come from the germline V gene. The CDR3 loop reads CASSVRQGAEGANVLTF. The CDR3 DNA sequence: TGTGCCAGCAGCGTTAGACAGGGGGCCGAGGGGGCCAACGTCCTGACTTTC.

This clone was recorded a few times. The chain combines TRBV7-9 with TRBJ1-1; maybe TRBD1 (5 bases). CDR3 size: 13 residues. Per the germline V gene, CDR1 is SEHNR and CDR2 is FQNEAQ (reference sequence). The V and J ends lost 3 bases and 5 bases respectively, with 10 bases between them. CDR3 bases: TGTGCCAGCAGCTTTTCAGGGTCAACTGAAGCTTTCTTT. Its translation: CASSFSGSTEAFF.

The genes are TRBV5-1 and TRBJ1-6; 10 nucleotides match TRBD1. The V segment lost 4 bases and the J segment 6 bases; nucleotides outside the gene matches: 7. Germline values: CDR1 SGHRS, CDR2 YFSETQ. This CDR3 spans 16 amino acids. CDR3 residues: CASSKGDRGFNSPLHF. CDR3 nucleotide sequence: TGCGCCAGCAGCAAAGGGGACAGGGGATTTAATTCACCCCTCCACTTT.

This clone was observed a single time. In DNA form, the CDR3 reads TGCGCCAGCAGGGCGGTCTTTCGCGCCAAAAACATTCAGTACTTC. Its protein product is CASRAVFRAKNIQYF. The chain uses TRBV10-1 and TRBJ2-4; D gene unclear. The V gene's germline CDR1 is WNHNN and CDR2 SYGVQD (reference sequence). Trimming took off 6 bases at V and 1 base at J, with 13 bases between the two ends. The CDR3 is 15 residues long.

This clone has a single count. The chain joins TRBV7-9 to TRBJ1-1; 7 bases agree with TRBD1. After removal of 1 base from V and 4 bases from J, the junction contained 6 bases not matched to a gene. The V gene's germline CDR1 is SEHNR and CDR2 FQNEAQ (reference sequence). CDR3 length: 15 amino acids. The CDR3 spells CASSLETGLGTEAFF. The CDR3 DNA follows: TGTGCCAGCAGCTTAGAGACAGGGCTTGGCACTGAAGCTTTCTTT.

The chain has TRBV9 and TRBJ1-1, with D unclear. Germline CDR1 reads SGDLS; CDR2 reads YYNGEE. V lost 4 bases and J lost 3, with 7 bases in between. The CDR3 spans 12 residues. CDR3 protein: CASSLGDTEAFF. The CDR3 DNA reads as TGTGCCAGCAGCTTGGGCGACACTGAAGCTTTCTTT.

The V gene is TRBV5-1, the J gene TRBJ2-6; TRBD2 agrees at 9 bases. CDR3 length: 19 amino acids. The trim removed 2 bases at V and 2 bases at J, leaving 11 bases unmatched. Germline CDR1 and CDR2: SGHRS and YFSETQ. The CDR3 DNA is TGCGCCAGCAGCTTCGAGCGGGGGGTTACACGGACTGGGGCCAACGTCCTGACTTTC. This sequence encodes CASSFERGVTRTGANVLTF.

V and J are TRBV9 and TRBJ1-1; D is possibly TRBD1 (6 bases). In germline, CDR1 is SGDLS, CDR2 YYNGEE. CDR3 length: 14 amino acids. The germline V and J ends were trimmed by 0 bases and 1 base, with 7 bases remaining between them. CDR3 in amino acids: CASSVVGQNTEAFF. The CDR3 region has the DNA TGTGCCAGCAGCGTAGTGGGACAGAACACTGAAGCTTTCTTT.

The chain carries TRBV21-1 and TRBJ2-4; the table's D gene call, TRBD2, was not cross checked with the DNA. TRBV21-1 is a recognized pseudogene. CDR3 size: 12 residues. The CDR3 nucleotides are TGTGCCAGGACGGGGGTCAAAAACATTCAGTACTTC. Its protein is CARTGVKNIQYF.

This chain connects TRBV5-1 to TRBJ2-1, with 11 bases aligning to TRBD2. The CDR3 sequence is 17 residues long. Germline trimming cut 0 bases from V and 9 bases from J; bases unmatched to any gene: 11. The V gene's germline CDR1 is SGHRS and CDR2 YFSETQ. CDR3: CASSLGPIAGGISEQFF. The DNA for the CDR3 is TGCGCCAGCAGCTTGGGCCCTATAGCGGGAGGGATCAGTGAGCAGTTCTTC.

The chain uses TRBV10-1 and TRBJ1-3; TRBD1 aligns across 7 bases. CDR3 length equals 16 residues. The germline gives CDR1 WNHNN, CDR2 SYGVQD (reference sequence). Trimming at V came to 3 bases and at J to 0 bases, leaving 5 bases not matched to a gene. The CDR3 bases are TGCGCCAGCAGTGAAGGTCAGGGGGGCTCTGGAAACACCATATATTTT. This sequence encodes CASSEGQGGSGNTIYF.

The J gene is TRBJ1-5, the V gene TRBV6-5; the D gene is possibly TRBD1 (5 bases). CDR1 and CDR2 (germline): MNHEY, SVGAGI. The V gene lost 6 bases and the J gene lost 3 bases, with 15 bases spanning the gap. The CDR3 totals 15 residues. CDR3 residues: CASRAPGQTNQPQHF. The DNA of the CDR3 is TGTGCCAGCAGGGCACCCGGACAAACCAATCAGCCCCAGCATTTT.

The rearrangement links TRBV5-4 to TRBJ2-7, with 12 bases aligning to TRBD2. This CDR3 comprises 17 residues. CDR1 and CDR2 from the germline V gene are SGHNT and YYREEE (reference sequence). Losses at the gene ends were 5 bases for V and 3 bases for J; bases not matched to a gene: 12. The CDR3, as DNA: TGTGCCAGCAGTTCTCTAGCGGGAGGGGACCCAATCTACGAGCAGTACTTC. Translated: CASSSLAGGDPIYEQYF.

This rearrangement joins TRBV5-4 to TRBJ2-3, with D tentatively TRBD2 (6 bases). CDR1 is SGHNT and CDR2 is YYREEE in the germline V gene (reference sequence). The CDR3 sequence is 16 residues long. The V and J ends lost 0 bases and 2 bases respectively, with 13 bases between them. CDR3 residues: CASSLGGASITDTQYF. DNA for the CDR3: TGTGCCAGCAGCTTGGGCGGGGCTTCTATCACAGATACGCAGTATTTT.

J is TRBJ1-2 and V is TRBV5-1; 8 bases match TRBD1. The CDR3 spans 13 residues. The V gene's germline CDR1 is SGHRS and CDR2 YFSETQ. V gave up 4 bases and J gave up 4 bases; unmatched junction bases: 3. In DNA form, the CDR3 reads TGCGCCAGCAGCCAACAGGGGGGCTATGGCTACACCTTC. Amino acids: CASSQQGGYGYTF.

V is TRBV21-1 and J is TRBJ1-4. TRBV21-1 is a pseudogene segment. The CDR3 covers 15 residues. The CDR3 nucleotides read TGTGCCAGCAGCAATGTGAGGGTGGAGAATGAAAAACTGTTTTTT. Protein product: CASSNVRVENEKLFF.

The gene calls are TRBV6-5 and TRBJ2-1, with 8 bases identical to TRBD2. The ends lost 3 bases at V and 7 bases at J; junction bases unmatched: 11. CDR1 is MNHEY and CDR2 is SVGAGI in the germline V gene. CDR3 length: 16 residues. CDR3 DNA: TGTGCCAGCAGTTATCTTTGGCGGGGGGCCTGGAATGAGCAGTTCTTC. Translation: CASSYLWRGAWNEQFF.

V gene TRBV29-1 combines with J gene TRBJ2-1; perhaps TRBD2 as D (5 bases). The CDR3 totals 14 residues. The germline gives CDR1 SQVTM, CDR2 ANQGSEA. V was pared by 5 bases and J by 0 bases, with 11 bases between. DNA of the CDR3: TGCAGCGTTCCGGACTTACACTCCTACAATGAGCAGTTCTTC. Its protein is CSVPDLHSYNEQFF.

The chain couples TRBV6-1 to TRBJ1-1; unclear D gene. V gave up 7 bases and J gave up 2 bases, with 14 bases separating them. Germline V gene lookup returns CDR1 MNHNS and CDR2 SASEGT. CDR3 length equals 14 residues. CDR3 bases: TGTGCCAGCACCCTAGTTGCGTTAAACACTGAAGCTTTCTTT. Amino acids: CASTLVALNTEAFF.

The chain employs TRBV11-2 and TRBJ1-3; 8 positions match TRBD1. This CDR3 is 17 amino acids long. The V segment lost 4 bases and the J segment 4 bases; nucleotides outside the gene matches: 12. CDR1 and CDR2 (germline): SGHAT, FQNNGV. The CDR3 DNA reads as TGTGCCAGCAGCTCCAACCCGCGGACAGGGAGAGGAAACACCATATATTTT. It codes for CASSSNPRTGRGNTIYF. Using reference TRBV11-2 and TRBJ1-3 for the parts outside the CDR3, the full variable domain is EAGVAQSPRYKIIEKRQSVAFWCNPISGHATLYWYQQILGQGPKLLIQFQNNGVVDDSQLPKDRFSAERLKGVDSTLKIQPAKLEDSAVYLCASSSNPRTGRGNTIYFGEGSWLTVV.

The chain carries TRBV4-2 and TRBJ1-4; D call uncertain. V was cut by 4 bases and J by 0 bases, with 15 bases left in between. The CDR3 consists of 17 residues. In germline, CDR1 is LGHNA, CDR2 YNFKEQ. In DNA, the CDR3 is TGTGCCAGCAGCCCCCTTGGACTTCTTGCAACTAATGAAAAACTGTTTTTT. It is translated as CASSPLGLLATNEKLFF.